This is a list of T cell receptor beta chains from one sample in a study of PD-1 blockade in classical Hodgkin lymphoma. The repertoire was sequenced with immunoSEQ multiplex PCR; TCRdb's copy has only in-frame clones and lacks some. The sample has some 96,000 clones; more than 80% are singletons. Sample: peripheral blood mononuclear cells (PBMCs), taken before the second cycle of nivolumab. The receptors stem from a human donor with classical Hodgkin lymphoma. CDR3s include the opening cysteine and the closing phenylalanine or tryptophan. The order of the fields is V gene, J gene, CDR3 length, clone size, CDR3 protein. Clone size is stated in some rows and not others, as once, few, many or a class when expanded.

V gene: TRBV18
J gene: TRBJ1-1
CDR3 length: 15
clone size: .
CDR3 protein: CASSLQGALSTEAFF

V gene: TRBV14
J gene: TRBJ2-5
CDR3 length: 12
clone size: .
CDR3 protein: CASSPIGETQYF

V gene: TRBV28
J gene: TRBJ2-7
CDR3 length: 16
clone size: .
CDR3 protein: CASSTPGEGGGNEQYF

V gene: TRBV6-1
J gene: TRBJ1-2
CDR3 length: 14
clone size: .
CDR3 protein: CASTIGTELYGYTF

V gene: TRBV18
J gene: TRBJ1-4
CDR3 length: 17
clone size: .
CDR3 protein: CASSLKNTGGLNEKLFF

V gene: TRBV7-2
J gene: TRBJ1-2
CDR3 length: 14
clone size: .
CDR3 protein: CASTLGTDNYGYTF

V gene: TRBV7-8
J gene: TRBJ1-3
CDR3 length: 15
clone size: .
CDR3 protein: CASSLEYSTGNTIYF

V gene: TRBV29-1
J gene: TRBJ2-3
CDR3 length: 13
clone size: .
CDR3 protein: CSVEGPDTDTQYF

V gene: TRBV15
J gene: TRBJ2-1
CDR3 length: 16
clone size: .
CDR3 protein: CATSRDLAGGFDEQFF

V gene: TRBV4-1
J gene: TRBJ1-1
CDR3 length: 13
clone size: .
CDR3 protein: CASSQGDRVGAFF

V gene: TRBV5-6
J gene: TRBJ2-6
CDR3 length: 15
clone size: .
CDR3 protein: CASSFSVSGANVLTF

V gene: TRBV9
J gene: TRBJ2-7
CDR3 length: 15
clone size: .
CDR3 protein: CASSVGRGPLYEQYF

V gene: TRBV27
J gene: TRBJ2-7
CDR3 length: 14
clone size: .
CDR3 protein: CASSLSRGSIEQYF

V gene: TRBV9
J gene: TRBJ2-7
CDR3 length: 16
clone size: few
CDR3 protein: CASSPKGGGGWYEQYF

V gene: TRBV21-1
J gene: TRBJ2-1
CDR3 length: 18
clone size: .
CDR3 protein: CASSKVPRSSASYNEQFF

V gene: TRBV29-1
J gene: TRBJ1-2
CDR3 length: 11
clone size: .
CDR3 protein: CSALENYGYTF

V gene: TRBV5-1
J gene: TRBJ2-1
CDR3 length: 16
clone size: .
CDR3 protein: CASSSTDSRYDNEQFF

V gene: TRBV28
J gene: TRBJ1-2
CDR3 length: 13
clone size: .
CDR3 protein: CASSPTTWSGYTF

V gene: TRBV9
J gene: TRBJ2-3
CDR3 length: 16
clone size: few
CDR3 protein: CASSVLWGEGTDTQYF

V gene: TRBV5-6
J gene: TRBJ2-2
CDR3 length: 15
clone size: .
CDR3 protein: CASRPTGRGPGELFF

V gene: TRBV5-1
J gene: TRBJ2-7
CDR3 length: 16
clone size: few
CDR3 protein: CASSLSGTSGTGEQYF

V gene: TRBV7-9
J gene: TRBJ2-1
CDR3 length: 11
clone size: .
CDR3 protein: CASSLANEQFF

V gene: TRBV19
J gene: TRBJ2-1
CDR3 length: 15
clone size: .
CDR3 protein: CASSVQTGSYNEQFF